These 12 T cell receptor beta chains were all obtained from the same sample, sequenced in a study of PD-L1 blockade in urothelial cancer. Time point given: peripheral blood 6 weeks after treatment start. Assay: immunoSEQ multiplex PCR; the TCRdb copy retains only in-frame clones and omits some. This table holds more than 90,000 clones, about 91% found once. The specimen comprised PBMCs, sampled around atezolizumab (anti-PD-L1) treatment. These receptors came from a man in his 60s with urothelial cancer.

DNA of the CDR3: TGTGCCAGCAGCGTAGAGGGGGTTGGCACCTACGAGCAGTACTTC. Translation: CASSVEGVGTYEQYF. The chain is built from TRBV9 and TRBJ2-7, with D perhaps TRBD1 (6 bases). From germline, CDR1 is SGDLS and CDR2 YYNGEE. The CDR3 runs to 15 residues. Deletions cut 0 bases from V and 2 bases from J, with 12 bases between.

This chain uses TRBV7-2 with TRBJ2-1; the match to TRBD1 covers 8 bases. The germline gives CDR1 SGHTA, CDR2 FQGNSA. This CDR3 region has 16 residues. V shed 2 bases and J 0 bases; nucleotides not matched to a gene: 3. The CDR3 protein is CASSLQGAVSYNEQFF. The CDR3 DNA reads as TGTGCCAGCAGCTTACAGGGGGCAGTCTCCTACAATGAGCAGTTCTTC.

This clone was picked up a small number of times. V gene TRBV23-1 combines with J gene TRBJ2-2, with 9 bases aligning to TRBD2. TRBV23-1 is identified as an open reading frame with a role that is uncertain. This CDR3 is 17 amino acids long. V trimming: 4 bases; J trimming: 7 bases; junction bases outside the gene matches: 13. The CDR3 bases are TGCGCCAGCAGTCTCCCGACTAGCGGTACACCGAGCGGGGAGCTGTTTTTT. This codes for CASSLPTSGTPSGELFF.

This rearrangement joins TRBV27 to TRBJ1-5; weak D call: TRBD1 (5 bases). The ends were cut back, 6 bases at V and 3 bases at J, with 24 bases in the middle. The CDR3 consists of 18 residues. Germline CDR1 MNHEY, CDR2 SMNVEV (reference sequence). CDR3 sequence reads: CASRGGSGNSHYNQPQHF. The CDR3 DNA sequence: TGTGCCAGCAGGGGGGGATCAGGCAACTCTCACTACAATCAGCCCCAGCATTTT.

This chain connects TRBV28 to TRBJ2-4; D not certain. The CDR3 spans 13 residues. The V and J ends lost 4 bases and 7 bases respectively, with 11 bases between them. CDR1 MDHEN and CDR2 SYDVKM come from the germline V gene. CDR3 loop: CASSYSPMNIQYF. The CDR3 DNA follows: TGTGCCAGCAGTTACTCCCCGATGAACATTCAGTACTTC.

In this sample, this clone turned up once. The genes are TRBV7-3 and TRBJ1-2; no reliable D call. V shed 6 bases and J shed 2 bases, with 10 bases lying between them. The germline V gene encodes CDR1 SGHTA and CDR2 FQGTGA. The CDR3 has 13 residues. DNA of the CDR3: TGTGCCAGCAGTGAGGGTGTCAACTATGGCTACACCTTC. Its translation is CASSEGVNYGYTF.

The chain is built from TRBV7-2 and TRBJ1-1; 8 bases fit TRBD1. With 3 bases clipped from V and 4 bases from J, the junction kept 4 bases outside the gene matches. Germline values: CDR1 SGHTA, CDR2 FQGNSA. The CDR3 covers 14 residues. CDR3 residues: CASSFQGAGTEAFF. The CDR3 DNA follows: TGTGCCAGCAGCTTCCAGGGGGCTGGCACTGAAGCTTTCTTT.

This clone was detected only a few times. This sequence joins TRBV5-8 and TRBJ2-4; 10 bases agree with TRBD1. V shed 4 bases and J 7 bases; nucleotides not matched to a gene: 8. CDR1 SGHTS and CDR2 YDEGEE come from the germline V gene. The CDR3 runs 15 residues. CDR3: CASSIPGQGRNIQYF. CDR3 bases: TGTGCCAGCAGCATACCGGGACAGGGGAGGAACATTCAGTACTTC.

The rearrangement uses TRBV28 and TRBJ1-1, with D perhaps TRBD1 (5 bases). The CDR3 contains 15 residues. The V gene lost 3 bases and the J gene lost 5 bases, with 16 bases spanning the gap. CDR1 is MDHEN, CDR2 SYDVKM, per germline. The CDR3, as DNA: TGTGCCAGCAGTTTGGGTGGCAGGGTGGGGACTGAAGCTTTCTTT. Residues: CASSLGGRVGTEAFF. The full variable domain, rest sourced from reference TRBV28 and TRBJ1-1, is DVKVTQSSRYLVKRTGEKVFLECVQDMDHENMFWYRQDPGLGLRLIYFSYDVKMKEKGDIPEGYSVSREKKERFSLILESASTNQTSMYLCASSLGGRVGTEAFFGQGTRLTVV.

This clone was recorded only once. The V gene is TRBV10-3, the J gene TRBJ2-3, with TRBD2 as a possible D gene (6 bases). V lost 4 bases to trimming and J lost 3 bases, with 11 bases between them. Germline V gene sequence: CDR1 ENHRY, CDR2 SYGVKD. The CDR3 is 14 amino acids. The CDR3, as DNA: TGTGCCATCAGTGTGCGCCTAGCGACAGATACGCAGTATTTT. It codes for CAISVRLATDTQYF.

The chain's CDR3 is CASRSPLYRETQYF. In DNA form, the CDR3 reads TGTGCCAGCAGGAGCCCCCTCTATAGAGAGACCCAGTACTTC. The chain carries TRBV6-1 and TRBJ2-5; D uncertain. The germline V and J ends were trimmed by 6 bases and 4 bases, with 15 bases remaining between them. Germline lookup yields CDR1 MNHNS and CDR2 SASEGT. The CDR3 runs 14 residues.

This chain uses TRBV2 with TRBJ2-7, with 8 bases aligning to TRBD1. The CDR3 length is 14 residues. With V trimmed by 7 bases and J by 3 bases, 8 bases remained unmatched. Germline V gene data show CDR1 as SNHLY and CDR2 as FYNNEI. The CDR3 nucleotides read TGTGCCAGCATTGACAGGGGAAACCGCTACGAGCAGTACTTC. It encodes CASIDRGNRYEQYF.